This record covers a single T cell receptor (beta chain). This entry belongs to a study of blood T cell repertoires in COVID-19. Study as a whole: The United States, Italy and Spain provided the acute and convalescent COVID-19 samples.

This CDR3 comprises 16 residues. V was clipped by 0 bases and J by 10 bases; unmatched bases: 4. Germline lookup yields CDR1 KGHSH and CDR2 LQKENI. As originally analysed: Estimation of nucleated cell counts relied on the amplification of reference gene primers. Sequencing used immunoSEQ multiplex PCR; TCRdb keeps in-frame clones, though not all of them. D and trimming come from the DNA, and the V and J calls and clone size come from that table. The sample has about 44,000 clones, around three quarters seen once. The chain links TRBV18 to TRBJ2-1; 15 bases line up with TRBD2. The receptor was derived from a man at least 80 years old with acute or convalescent COVID-19. The sequencing sample was made of peripheral blood. This CDR3 is CASSPPGLAGGVEQFF. The CDR3 bases are TGTGCCAGCTCACCACCCGGACTAGCGGGAGGGGTGGAGCAGTTCTTC.